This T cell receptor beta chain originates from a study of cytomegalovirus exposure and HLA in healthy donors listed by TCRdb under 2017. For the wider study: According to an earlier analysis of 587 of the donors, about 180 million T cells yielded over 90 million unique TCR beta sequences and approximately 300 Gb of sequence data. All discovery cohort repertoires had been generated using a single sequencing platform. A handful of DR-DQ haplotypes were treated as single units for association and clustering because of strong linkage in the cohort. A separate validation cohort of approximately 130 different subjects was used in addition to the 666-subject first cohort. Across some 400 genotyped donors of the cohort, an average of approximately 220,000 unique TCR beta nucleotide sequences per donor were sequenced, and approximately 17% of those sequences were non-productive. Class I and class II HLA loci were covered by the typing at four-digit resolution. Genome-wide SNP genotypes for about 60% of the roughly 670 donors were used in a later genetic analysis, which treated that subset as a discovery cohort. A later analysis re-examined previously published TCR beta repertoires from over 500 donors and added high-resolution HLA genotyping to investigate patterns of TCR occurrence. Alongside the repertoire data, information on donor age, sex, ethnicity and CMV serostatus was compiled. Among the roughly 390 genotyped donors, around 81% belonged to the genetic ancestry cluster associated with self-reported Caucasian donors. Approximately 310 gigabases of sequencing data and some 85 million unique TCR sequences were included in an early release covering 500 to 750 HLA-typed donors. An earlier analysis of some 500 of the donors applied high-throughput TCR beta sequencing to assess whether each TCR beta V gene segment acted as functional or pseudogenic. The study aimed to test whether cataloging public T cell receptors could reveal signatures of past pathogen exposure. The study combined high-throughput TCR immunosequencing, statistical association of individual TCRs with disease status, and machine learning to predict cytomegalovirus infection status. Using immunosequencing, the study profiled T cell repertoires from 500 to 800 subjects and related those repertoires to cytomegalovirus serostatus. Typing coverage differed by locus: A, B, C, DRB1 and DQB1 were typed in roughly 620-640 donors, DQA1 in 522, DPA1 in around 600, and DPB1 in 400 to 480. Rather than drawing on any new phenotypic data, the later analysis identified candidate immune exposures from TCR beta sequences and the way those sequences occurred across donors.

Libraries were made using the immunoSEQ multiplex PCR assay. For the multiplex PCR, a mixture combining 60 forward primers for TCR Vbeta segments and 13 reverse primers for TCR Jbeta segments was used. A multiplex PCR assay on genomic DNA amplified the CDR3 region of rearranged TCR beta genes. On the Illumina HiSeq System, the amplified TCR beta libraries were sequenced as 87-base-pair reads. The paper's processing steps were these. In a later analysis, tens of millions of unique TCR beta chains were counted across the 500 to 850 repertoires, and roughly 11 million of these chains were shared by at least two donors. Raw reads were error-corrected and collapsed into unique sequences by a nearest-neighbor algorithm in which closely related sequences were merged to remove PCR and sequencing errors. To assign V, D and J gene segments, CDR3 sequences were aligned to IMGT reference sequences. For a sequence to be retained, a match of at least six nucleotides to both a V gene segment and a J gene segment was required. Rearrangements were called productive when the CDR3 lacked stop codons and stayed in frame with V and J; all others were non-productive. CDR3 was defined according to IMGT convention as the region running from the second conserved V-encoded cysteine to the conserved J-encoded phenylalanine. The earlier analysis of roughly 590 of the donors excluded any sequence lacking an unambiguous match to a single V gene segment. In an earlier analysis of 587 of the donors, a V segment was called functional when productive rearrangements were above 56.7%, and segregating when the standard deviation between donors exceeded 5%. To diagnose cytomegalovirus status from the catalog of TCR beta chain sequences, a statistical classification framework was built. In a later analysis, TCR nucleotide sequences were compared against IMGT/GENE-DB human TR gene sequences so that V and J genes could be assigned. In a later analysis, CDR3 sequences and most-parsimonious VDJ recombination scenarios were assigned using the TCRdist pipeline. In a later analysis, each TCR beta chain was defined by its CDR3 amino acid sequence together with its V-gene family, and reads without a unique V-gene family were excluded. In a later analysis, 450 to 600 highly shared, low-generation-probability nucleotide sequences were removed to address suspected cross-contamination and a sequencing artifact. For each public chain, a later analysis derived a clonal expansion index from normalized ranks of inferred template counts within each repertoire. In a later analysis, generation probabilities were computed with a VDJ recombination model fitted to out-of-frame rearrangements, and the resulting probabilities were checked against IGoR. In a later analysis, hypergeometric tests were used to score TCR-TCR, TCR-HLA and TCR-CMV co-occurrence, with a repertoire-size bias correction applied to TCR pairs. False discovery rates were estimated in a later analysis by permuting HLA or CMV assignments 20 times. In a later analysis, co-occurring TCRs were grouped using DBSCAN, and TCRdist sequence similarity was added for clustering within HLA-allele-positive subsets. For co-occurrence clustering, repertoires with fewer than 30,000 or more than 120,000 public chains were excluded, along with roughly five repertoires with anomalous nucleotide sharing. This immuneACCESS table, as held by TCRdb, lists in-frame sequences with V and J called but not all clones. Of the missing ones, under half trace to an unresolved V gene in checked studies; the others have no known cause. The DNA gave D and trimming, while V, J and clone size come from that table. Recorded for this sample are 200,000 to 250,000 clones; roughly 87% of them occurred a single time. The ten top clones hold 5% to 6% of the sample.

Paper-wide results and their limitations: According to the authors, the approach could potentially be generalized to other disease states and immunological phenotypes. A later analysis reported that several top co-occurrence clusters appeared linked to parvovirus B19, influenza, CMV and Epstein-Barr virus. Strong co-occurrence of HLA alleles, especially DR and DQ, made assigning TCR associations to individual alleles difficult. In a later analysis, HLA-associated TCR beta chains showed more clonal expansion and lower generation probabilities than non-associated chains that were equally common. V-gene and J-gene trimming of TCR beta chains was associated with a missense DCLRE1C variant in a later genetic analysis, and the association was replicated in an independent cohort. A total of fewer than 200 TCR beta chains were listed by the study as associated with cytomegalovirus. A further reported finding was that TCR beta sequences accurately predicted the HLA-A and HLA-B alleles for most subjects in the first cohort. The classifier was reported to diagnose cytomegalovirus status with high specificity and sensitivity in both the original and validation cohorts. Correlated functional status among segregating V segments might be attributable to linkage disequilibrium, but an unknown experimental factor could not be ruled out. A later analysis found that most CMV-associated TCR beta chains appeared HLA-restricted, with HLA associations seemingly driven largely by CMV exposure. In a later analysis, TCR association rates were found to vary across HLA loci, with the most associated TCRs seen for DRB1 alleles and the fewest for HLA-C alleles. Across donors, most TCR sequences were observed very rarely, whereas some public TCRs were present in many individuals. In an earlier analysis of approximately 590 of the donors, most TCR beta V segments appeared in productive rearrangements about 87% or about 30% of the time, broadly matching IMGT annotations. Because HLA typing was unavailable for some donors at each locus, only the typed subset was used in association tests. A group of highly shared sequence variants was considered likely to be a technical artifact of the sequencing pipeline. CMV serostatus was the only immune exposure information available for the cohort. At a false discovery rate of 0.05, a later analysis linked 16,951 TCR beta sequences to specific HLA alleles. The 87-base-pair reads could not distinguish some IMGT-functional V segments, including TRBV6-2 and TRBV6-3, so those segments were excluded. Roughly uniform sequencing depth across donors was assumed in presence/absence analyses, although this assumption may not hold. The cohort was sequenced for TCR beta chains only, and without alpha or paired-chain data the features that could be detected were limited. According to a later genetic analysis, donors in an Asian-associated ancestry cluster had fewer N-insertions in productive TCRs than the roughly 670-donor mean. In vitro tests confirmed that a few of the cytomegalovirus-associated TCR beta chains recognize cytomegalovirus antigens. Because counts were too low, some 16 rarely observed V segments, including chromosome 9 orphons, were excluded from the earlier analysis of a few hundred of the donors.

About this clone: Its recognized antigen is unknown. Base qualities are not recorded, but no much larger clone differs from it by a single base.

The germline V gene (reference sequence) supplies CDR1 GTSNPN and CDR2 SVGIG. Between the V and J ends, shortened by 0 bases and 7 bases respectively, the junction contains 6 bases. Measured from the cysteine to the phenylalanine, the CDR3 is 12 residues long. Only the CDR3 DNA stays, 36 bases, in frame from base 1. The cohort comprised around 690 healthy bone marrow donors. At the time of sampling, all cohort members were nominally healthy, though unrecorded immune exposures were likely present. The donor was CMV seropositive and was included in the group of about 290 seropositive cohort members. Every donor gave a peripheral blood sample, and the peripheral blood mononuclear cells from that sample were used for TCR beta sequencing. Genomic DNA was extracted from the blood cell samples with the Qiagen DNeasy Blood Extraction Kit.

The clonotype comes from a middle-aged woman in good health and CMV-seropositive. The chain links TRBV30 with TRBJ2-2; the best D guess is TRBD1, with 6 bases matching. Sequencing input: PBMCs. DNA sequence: TGTGCCTGGAGTGTACAGGGCGGGGAGCTGTTTTTT. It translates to CAWSVQGGELFF.